This entry lists 5 T cell receptor beta chains sequenced from one sample in a study of cytomegalovirus exposure and HLA in healthy donors. Libraries were prepared by immunoSEQ multiplex PCR; TCRdb keeps only in-frame clonotypes and omits some of them. Among 150,000 to 200,000 clones listed, 75% to 85% were seen once. The sample was PBMCs. These receptors came from a woman in her twenties or thirties in good health and CMV-seropositive.

The chain employs TRBV15 and TRBJ2-1, with D maybe TRBD2 (6 bases). CDR3 length equals 16 residues. Deletions cut 1 base from V and 12 bases from J, with 22 bases between. Germline lookup yields CDR1 LNHNV and CDR2 YYDKDF (reference sequence). The CDR3 spells CATSRGTGGPDDGQFF. CDR3 nucleotides: TGTGCCACCAGCAGAGGTACCGGGGGACCGGACGATGGGCAGTTCTTC.

The genes are TRBV28 and TRBJ1-2; D not resolved. Trimming cost V 3 bases and J 7 bases, with 6 bases left between them. CDR1 and CDR2 from the germline V gene are MDHEN and SYDVKM. This CDR3 contains 11 residues. CDR3 amino acids: CASSFLAGYTF. CDR3 nucleotide sequence: TGTGCCAGCAGTTTTCTGGCTGGCTACACCTTC.

The CDR3 region has the DNA TGCAGCGTTGGGGGGACAGCGAACCGCTTTATCAATGAGCAGTTCTTC. Translation gives CSVGGTANRFINEQFF. The chain couples TRBV29-1 to TRBJ2-1; 7 nucleotides line up with TRBD1. Germline trimming cut 4 bases from V and 6 bases from J; bases unmatched to any gene: 15. CDR1 is SQVTM and CDR2 is ANQGSEA in the germline V gene. CDR3 size: 16 residues.

This sequence joins TRBV7-9 and TRBJ2-1, with 10 bases matching TRBD2. The CDR3 has 19 residues. V shed 2 bases and J 5 bases; nucleotides not matched to a gene: 15. Germline V gene sequence: CDR1 SEHNR, CDR2 FQNEAQ (reference sequence). This CDR3 is CASSLRDRWLAGADNEQFF. For the CDR3, the DNA is TGTGCCAGCAGCTTACGGGACAGGTGGCTAGCGGGAGCGGACAATGAGCAGTTCTTC.

The J gene is TRBJ2-1, the V gene TRBV19; 12 bases map to TRBD2. Germline V gene sequence: CDR1 LNHDA, CDR2 SQIVND (reference sequence). V was clipped by 3 bases and J by 6 bases; unmatched bases: 3. This CDR3 has 15 amino acids. DNA of the CDR3: TGTGCCAGTAGTATCCTGACTAGCGGGAGCAATGAGCAGTTCTTC. The encoded protein is CASSILTSGSNEQFF.